Listed below are T cell receptor beta chains from one sample, sequenced in a study of CD8 T cells in Susac syndrome. TCRdb redid the calling of the immunoSEQ multiplex PCR reads with MiXCR, one entry per CDR3 protein. The sample has about 180,000 distinct CDR3 sequences, 85% to 95% seen once. The specimen was CD4+ T cells from PBMCs. The source is a human donor with Susac syndrome. CDR3s include the opening cysteine and the closing phenylalanine or tryptophan. D genes are given only for firm matches. Clone sizes are given selectively: once, few, many, or a class where the clone is expanded.

d_gene: -; j_gene: TRBJ1-1; abundance: -; v_gene: TRBV4-1; CDR3nt: TGCGCCAGCAGCCAATCGACAGCCATGAACACTGAAGCTTTCTTT; CDR3aa: CASSQSTAMNTEAFF
d_gene: -; j_gene: TRBJ2-3; abundance: -; v_gene: TRBV7-9; CDR3nt: TGTGCCAGCAGCTTCAGCGTTGGAGATACGCAGTATTTT; CDR3aa: CASSFSVGDTQYF
d_gene: -; j_gene: TRBJ1-6; abundance: -; v_gene: TRBV12-3/TRBV12-4; CDR3nt: TGTGCCAGCAGTCCTAGGTGGGGTAATTCACCCCTCCACTTT; CDR3aa: CASSPRWGNSPLHF
d_gene: -; j_gene: TRBJ2-1; abundance: -; v_gene: TRBV29-1; CDR3nt: TGCAGCGTTGAAGGGTCCTCCTACAATGAGCAGTTCTTC; CDR3aa: CSVEGSSYNEQFF
d_gene: -; j_gene: TRBJ2-2; abundance: -; v_gene: TRBV12-5; CDR3nt: TGTGCTAGTGGTCCCGGGGCTTCGGCCGGGGAGCTGTTTTTT; CDR3aa: CASGPGASAGELFF
d_gene: -; j_gene: TRBJ2-7; abundance: once; v_gene: TRBV11-2; CDR3nt: TGTGCCAGCAGCTTAAGTCTAGCCGCCTACGAGCAGTACTTC; CDR3aa: CASSLSLAAYEQYF
d_gene: -; j_gene: TRBJ2-1; abundance: -; v_gene: TRBV12-3/TRBV12-4; CDR3nt: TGTGCCAGCAGTTCCCGGGGGCCCCCCTACAATGAGCAGTTCTTC; CDR3aa: CASSSRGPPYNEQFF
d_gene: -; j_gene: TRBJ2-5; abundance: -; v_gene: TRBV27; CDR3nt: TGTGCCAGCAGTCCCCGGTGGGTAGCGGAAGAGACCCAGTACTTC; CDR3aa: CASSPRWVAEETQYF
d_gene: TRBD1; j_gene: TRBJ2-1; abundance: -; v_gene: TRBV29-1; CDR3nt: TGCAGCGTTACCCGGACAGGGGATCTAAATGAGCAGTTCTTC; CDR3aa: CSVTRTGDLNEQFF
d_gene: -; j_gene: TRBJ2-3; abundance: -; v_gene: TRBV18; CDR3nt: TGTGCCAGCTCGTCGACCACAGATACGCAGTATTTT; CDR3aa: CASSSTTDTQYF
d_gene: TRBD1; j_gene: TRBJ2-2; abundance: -; v_gene: TRBV2; CDR3nt: TGTGCCAGCACGAGCGACAGGGGGTCGAGCACCGGGGAGCTGTTTTTT; CDR3aa: CASTSDRGSSTGELFF
d_gene: TRBD1; j_gene: TRBJ2-1; abundance: -; v_gene: TRBV6-1; CDR3nt: TGTGCCAGCAAAATAACGGACAGGGGAACCTACAATGAGCAGTTCTTC; CDR3aa: CASKITDRGTYNEQFF
d_gene: TRBD2; j_gene: TRBJ2-3; abundance: -; v_gene: TRBV4-3; CDR3nt: TGCGCCAGCAGCGGCGGGGGGGGCACAGATACGCAGTATTTT; CDR3aa: CASSGGGGTDTQYF
d_gene: TRBD2; j_gene: TRBJ2-3; abundance: -; v_gene: TRBV11-2; CDR3nt: TGTGCCAGCAGCCCAGGGACTAGCGGGGGGGCGTTTTCCAGCACAGATACGCAGTATTTT; CDR3aa: CASSPGTSGGAFSSTDTQYF
d_gene: TRBD1; j_gene: TRBJ2-1; abundance: -; v_gene: TRBV3-1; CDR3nt: TGTGCCAGCAGCCAAGGGACAGGGGGAAGGGGTTACAATGAGCAGTTCTTC; CDR3aa: CASSQGTGGRGYNEQFF
d_gene: -; j_gene: TRBJ2-2; abundance: -; v_gene: TRBV19; CDR3nt: TGTGCCAGTAGCCGCCCGGACACCGGGGAGCTGTTTTTT; CDR3aa: CASSRPDTGELFF
d_gene: -; j_gene: TRBJ2-1; abundance: once; v_gene: TRBV3-1; CDR3nt: TGTGCCAGCAGCGAAGGGCCCGCGAAATTCTTC; CDR3aa: CASSEGPAKFF
d_gene: TRBD2; j_gene: TRBJ2-5; abundance: -; v_gene: TRBV3-1; CDR3nt: TGTGCCAGCAGCCAAGGCCTAGCGGGGTTACAAGAGACCCAGTACTTC; CDR3aa: CASSQGLAGLQETQYF
d_gene: -; j_gene: TRBJ1-5; abundance: -; v_gene: TRBV29-1; CDR3nt: TGCAGCGTTACGACCGAAGATCAGCCCCAGCATTTT; CDR3aa: CSVTTEDQPQHF
d_gene: TRBD1; j_gene: TRBJ1-3; abundance: -; v_gene: TRBV9; CDR3nt: TGTGCCAGCAGCGTGACAGGGGGAAACACCATATATTTT; CDR3aa: CASSVTGGNTIYF
d_gene: TRBD1; j_gene: TRBJ2-7; abundance: -; v_gene: TRBV20-1; CDR3nt: TGCAGTGCTAGCCGGGACAGGGTCACCTACGAGCAGTACTTC; CDR3aa: CSASRDRVTYEQYF
d_gene: -; j_gene: TRBJ1-6; abundance: -; v_gene: TRBV12-3/TRBV12-4; CDR3nt: TGTGCCAGTACATCAGGGGTGGGGAATTCACCCCTCCACTTT; CDR3aa: CASTSGVGNSPLHF
d_gene: -; j_gene: TRBJ1-6; abundance: -; v_gene: TRBV7-9; CDR3nt: TGTGCCAGCAGCTTAGTGGGGTCGGATTCACCCCTCCACTTT; CDR3aa: CASSLVGSDSPLHF
d_gene: -; j_gene: TRBJ1-5; abundance: once; v_gene: TRBV5-1; CDR3nt: TGCGCCAGCAGCAAAGGGACCGAACTCGGTCAGCCCCAGCATTTT; CDR3aa: CASSKGTELGQPQHF
d_gene: -; j_gene: TRBJ1-1; abundance: -; v_gene: TRBV20-1; CDR3nt: TGCAGTGCTAGAGCCGGGGCGCGCAGCACTGAAGCTTTCTTT; CDR3aa: CSARAGARSTEAFF
d_gene: -; j_gene: TRBJ2-5; abundance: once; v_gene: TRBV5-1; CDR3nt: TGCGCCAGCAGCGGGGGGGACAGCGAGACCCAGTACTTC; CDR3aa: CASSGGDSETQYF
d_gene: -; j_gene: TRBJ1-1; abundance: -; v_gene: TRBV20-1; CDR3nt: TGCAGTGCTAGAGGGGCGAACACTGAAGCTTTCTTT; CDR3aa: CSARGANTEAFF
d_gene: -; j_gene: TRBJ1-2; abundance: -; v_gene: TRBV6-5; CDR3nt: TGTGATGAAATGTGGAATGGCTACACCTTC; CDR3aa: CDEMWNGYTF
d_gene: TRBD2; j_gene: TRBJ2-3; abundance: -; v_gene: TRBV5-1; CDR3nt: TGCGCCAGCAGCTTGGACGGGGGGGCCTGGGAAGATACGCAGTATTTT; CDR3aa: CASSLDGGAWEDTQYF
d_gene: -; j_gene: TRBJ2-3; abundance: once; v_gene: TRBV6-2/TRBV6-3; CDR3nt: TGTGCCACCACGACTAGTCTACTAACAGATACGCAGTATTTT; CDR3aa: CATTTSLLTDTQYF
d_gene: TRBD2; j_gene: TRBJ2-3; abundance: -; v_gene: TRBV2; CDR3nt: TGTGCCAGCAGTGAAAGTAGCGGGGGCATATCGCAGTATTTT; CDR3aa: CASSESSGGISQYF
d_gene: TRBD2; j_gene: TRBJ2-3; abundance: -; v_gene: TRBV20-1; CDR3nt: TGCAGTGCTAGAGATGGCGGGGGAGGGTCAGATACGCAGTATTTT; CDR3aa: CSARDGGGGSDTQYF
d_gene: TRBD2; j_gene: TRBJ2-1; abundance: -; v_gene: TRBV20-1; CDR3nt: TGCAGTGCAATTCCGGGACTAGGTTGGGTCAATGAGCAGTTCTTC; CDR3aa: CSAIPGLGWVNEQFF
d_gene: TRBD2; j_gene: TRBJ2-3; abundance: -; v_gene: TRBV29-1; CDR3nt: TGCAGCGTGACCGGGACTAGCGGGGGAGATACGCGGTATTTT; CDR3aa: CSVTGTSGGDTRYF
d_gene: -; j_gene: TRBJ1-1; abundance: -; v_gene: TRBV29-1; CDR3nt: TGCAGCGCAACGGGGGGAATTGAAGCTTTCTTT; CDR3aa: CSATGGIEAFF
d_gene: -; j_gene: TRBJ1-2; abundance: once; v_gene: TRBV12-3/TRBV12-4; CDR3nt: TGTGCCAGCAGCCGTAGAGGATCGGTTGGCTACACCTTC; CDR3aa: CASSRRGSVGYTF
d_gene: -; j_gene: TRBJ2-3; abundance: few; v_gene: TRBV4-1; CDR3nt: TGCGCCAGCAGCCAATTCGGTAGCGCGGATACGCAGTATTTT; CDR3aa: CASSQFGSADTQYF
d_gene: TRBD1; j_gene: TRBJ2-5; abundance: -; v_gene: TRBV10-2; CDR3nt: TGCGCCAGCAAAATGGACAGGGGTGAGACCCAGTACTTC; CDR3aa: CASKMDRGETQYF
d_gene: -; j_gene: TRBJ1-1; abundance: once; v_gene: TRBV19; CDR3nt: TGTGCCAGTAGTCTCTATCCACAGGCCACTGAAGCTTTCTTT; CDR3aa: CASSLYPQATEAFF
d_gene: TRBD1; j_gene: TRBJ2-1; abundance: -; v_gene: TRBV6-6; CDR3nt: TGTGCCAGCAGTTCTCATAGCAGGGGGCATGGCAATGAGCAGTTCTTC; CDR3aa: CASSSHSRGHGNEQFF
d_gene: TRBD2; j_gene: TRBJ2-3; abundance: -; v_gene: TRBV2; CDR3nt: TGTGCCAGCAGTCCGAGACTAGCGGGGGACGCAGATACGCAGTATTTT; CDR3aa: CASSPRLAGDADTQYF
d_gene: -; j_gene: TRBJ1-5; abundance: -; v_gene: TRBV6-2/TRBV6-3; CDR3nt: TGTGCCAGCAGTGCGGCCCATCAGCCCCAGCATTTT; CDR3aa: CASSAAHQPQHF
d_gene: TRBD2; j_gene: TRBJ2-2; abundance: -; v_gene: TRBV9; CDR3nt: TGTGCCAGCAGCCCCTGGACTAGCGGGGCCGGGGAGCTGTTTTTT; CDR3aa: CASSPWTSGAGELFF
d_gene: TRBD1; j_gene: TRBJ2-7; abundance: -; v_gene: TRBV6-5; CDR3nt: TGTGCCAGCAGACAGGGGTGGGAGCAGTACTTC; CDR3aa: CASRQGWEQYF
d_gene: TRBD1; j_gene: TRBJ2-2; abundance: -; v_gene: TRBV2; CDR3nt: TGTGCCAGCAGTCGGACAGGGTTAACCGGGGAGCTGTTTTTT; CDR3aa: CASSRTGLTGELFF